A single sample is the source of the 6 T cell receptor beta chains below, sequenced in a study of T cell responses to AZD1222 COVID-19 vaccine. Generated by immunoSEQ multiplex PCR, the TCRdb table keeps only in-frame clones and is missing some. Altogether about 85,000 clones are present, 85% being singletons, with the ten largest covering around 5%. The specimen was peripheral blood, collected 28 days after the second AZD1222 dose. The receptors originated from an adult who received the AZD1222 COVID-19 vaccine.

The V gene is TRBV18, the J gene TRBJ2-3, with D perhaps given as TRBD1 or TRBD2 (5 bases each). V was cut by 3 bases and J by 0 bases, with 13 bases left in between. Germline lookup yields CDR1 KGHSH and CDR2 LQKENI. The CDR3 length is 16 residues. The CDR3: CASSPYGTVSTDTQYF. The CDR3, as DNA: TGTGCCAGCTCACCGTACGGGACGGTTAGCACAGATACGCAGTATTTT.

This clone was counted only a few times. The rearrangement joins TRBV4-1 to TRBJ1-4; possibly TRBD1 for D (6 bases). The CDR3 has 18 amino acids. V was clipped by 0 bases and J by 7 bases, with 21 bases between them. From germline, CDR1 is MGHRA and CDR2 YSYEKL. CDR3 sequence (DNA): TGCGCCAGCAGCCAAGATCATCCGGTTGGGGGGCGAAGTGAAAAACTGTTTTTT. Translation: CASSQDHPVGGRSEKLFF.

The chain uses TRBV2 and TRBJ2-7; D remains ambiguous. The CDR3 covers 13 residues. Germline V gene sequence: CDR1 SNHLY, CDR2 FYNNEI. Deletions cut 8 bases from V and 3 bases from J, with 14 bases between. The CDR3 sequence: CASGSKALYEQYF. CDR3 nucleotide sequence: TGTGCCAGCGGCTCGAAGGCCCTCTACGAGCAGTACTTC.

The CDR3 is CASSLSGGSNQPQHF. The CDR3 DNA reads TGTGCCAGCAGTTTATCGGGAGGGAGCAATCAGCCCCAGCATTTT. The chain joins TRBV28 to TRBJ1-5, with no clear D. The V gene lost 1 base and the J gene lost 1 base, with 8 bases spanning the gap. The CDR3 runs to 15 residues. The germline V gene encodes CDR1 MDHEN and CDR2 SYDVKM.

This rearrangement joins TRBV3-1 (or the pseudogene TRBV3-2) to TRBJ2-3; D possibly corresponds to TRBD2 (6 bases). The CDR3 consists of 11 residues. V was pared by 4 bases and J by 11 bases, with 10 bases between. Germline loops: CDR1 LGHDT, CDR2 YNNKEL (reference sequence). CDR3 amino acids: CASSLPGLQYF. The CDR3 nucleotides are TGTGCCAGCAGCCTACCGGGACTGCAGTATTTT.

The chain links TRBV25-1 to TRBJ1-1; maybe TRBD1 (5 bases). V shed 8 bases and J shed 7 bases, with 11 bases lying between them. This CDR3 comprises 11 residues. Per germline, CDR1 MGHDK and CDR2 SYGVNS. The CDR3 region is CASGAGYEAFF. CDR3 in DNA: TGTGCCAGCGGGGCCGGGTATGAAGCTTTCTTT. Combining the CDR3 with reference TRBV25-1 and TRBJ1-1 gives the whole variable domain EADIYQTPRYLVIGTGKKITLECSQTMGHDKMYWYQQDPGMELHLIHYSYGVNSTEKGDLSSESTVSRIRTEHFPLTLESARPSHTSQYLCASGAGYEAFFGQGTRLTVV.